A single sample is the source of the 17 T cell receptor beta chains below, sequenced in a study of CD8 T cells in Susac syndrome. Random hexamers were used to reverse transcribe an amount of 0.5 to 1 ug RNA. MiXCR was run by TCRdb on the immunoSEQ multiplex PCR reads, yielding one entry per CDR3 protein. The sample records approximately 75,000 distinct CDR3 sequences, roughly 94% being singletons. The sample consisted of CD8+ T cells from PBMCs. All receptors come from a human donor in good health.

This rearrangement joins TRBV28 to TRBJ2-3; 11 bases agree with TRBD1. The CDR3 contains 13 residues. The V and J ends lost 7 bases and 5 bases, in that order; junction bases with no gene match: 2. Germline V lookup: CDR1 MDHEN, CDR2 SYDVKM. CDR3 residues: CASTGTGGDTQYF. CDR3 nucleotide sequence: TGTGCCAGCACCGGGACAGGGGGAGATACGCAGTATTTT.

The rearrangement uses TRBV5-6 and TRBJ2-5, with TRBD1 matching over 7 bases. CDR3 length equals 14 residues. Germline V lookup: CDR1 SGHDT, CDR2 YYEEEE. V was pared by 3 bases and J by 3 bases, with 5 bases of the junction left unmatched. CDR3 sequence: CASSSVGTEETQYF. For the CDR3, the DNA is TGTGCCAGCAGCTCGGTTGGGACAGAAGAGACCCAGTACTTC.

The V gene is TRBV30, the J gene TRBJ1-1; TRBD1 aligns across 8 bases. The V segment lost 1 base and the J segment 7 bases; nucleotides outside the gene matches: 8. Germline assignment: CDR1 GTSNPN and CDR2 SVGIG (reference sequence). The CDR3 contains 14 residues. The DNA of the CDR3 is TGTGCCTGGAGTGACAGGGGGGCCCCCCTTGAAGCTTTCTTT. Translation gives CAWSDRGAPLEAFF.

V and J are TRBV4-1 and TRBJ1-1; the D is unclear. Trimming took off 4 bases at V and 5 bases at J, with 11 bases between the two ends. Germline CDR1 is MGHRA and CDR2 is YSYEKL. The CDR3 contains 13 residues. In DNA, the CDR3 is TGCGCCAGCAGCCTAGACGGAGGGACTGAAGCTTTCTTT. This translates into CASSLDGGTEAFF.

The rearrangement joins TRBV12-3 or TRBV12-4 to TRBJ1-4; possibly TRBD1 for D (6 bases). V gave up 5 bases and J gave up 7 bases, with 11 bases separating them. The CDR3 runs to 13 residues. The CDR3 DNA is TGTGCCAGCAGTGGCCCAGGGGCTGAAAAACTGTTTTTT. This gives the protein CASSGPGAEKLFF.

The genes are TRBV24-1 and TRBJ1-2, with D perhaps TRBD1 (6 bases). The CDR3 length is 13 residues. The ends were cut back, 5 bases at V and 9 bases at J, with 15 bases in the middle. Germline assignment: CDR1 KGHDR and CDR2 SFDVKD. The CDR3 nucleotides read TGTGCCACCAGTGCGACAGGCCCTGACAGCTACACCTTC. It codes for CATSATGPDSYTF.

J is TRBJ2-7 and V is TRBV18; tentative D call: TRBD2 (5 bases). The germline V gene encodes CDR1 KGHSH and CDR2 LQKENI. The CDR3 has 13 residues. Between the trimmed V and J ends, which lost 2 bases and 3 bases, there was a span of 8 bases. In DNA form, the CDR3 reads TGTGCCAGCTCACCAGTTGACTACTACGAGCAGTACTTC. Protein sequence: CASSPVDYYEQYF.

The chain has TRBV3-1 and TRBJ1-1; D is possibly TRBD1 (5 bases). V was shortened by 4 bases and J by 12 bases, with 18 bases between the two germline ends. Per germline, CDR1 LGHDT and CDR2 YNNKEL (reference sequence). The CDR3 is made up of 13 amino acids. The CDR3 DNA is TGTGCCAGCAGCCCGTGGACACTAGAAGAGACTTTCTTT. Its translation is CASSPWTLEETFF. Full variable domain (outside the CDR3, taken from reference TRBV3-1 and TRBJ1-1): DTAVSQTPKYLVTQMGNDKSIKCEQNLGHDTMYWYKQDSKKFLKIMFSYNNKELIINETVPNRFSPKSPDKAHLNLHINSLELGDSAVYFCASSPWTLEETFFGQGTRLTVV.

The chain couples TRBV29-1 to TRBJ1-4; D perhaps matches TRBD1 (5 bases). The V gene lost 1 base and the J gene lost 6 bases, with 15 bases spanning the gap. The germline V gene has CDR1 SQVTM and CDR2 ANQGSEA. This CDR3 comprises 15 residues. As DNA, the CDR3 is TGCAGCGTTGAAGGCGGGGCGGGAAAGGATGAAAAACTGTTTTTT. Translation gives CSVEGGAGKDEKLFF.

The chain employs TRBV29-1 and TRBJ2-7; a weak D match, TRBD1 (6 bases). CDR3 length equals 15 residues. Germline CDR1 is SQVTM and CDR2 is ANQGSEA. V dropped 1 base and J dropped 1 base, with 14 bases sitting between them. The CDR3 here is CSVEGAGVESYEQYF. CDR3 DNA: TGCAGCGTTGAAGGGGCAGGGGTAGAGTCCTACGAGCAGTACTTC.

The J gene is TRBJ1-1, the V gene TRBV7-9; tentatively, D is TRBD1 (5 bases). CDR3 length equals 14 residues. V gave up 8 bases and J gave up 2 bases, with 15 bases separating them. Germline-derived CDR1 and CDR2 are SEHNR and FQNEAQ (reference sequence). The DNA of the CDR3 is TGTGCCAGCGGGACGGGACTCCTCAACACTGAAGCTTTCTTT. It translates to CASGTGLLNTEAFF.

The V and J genes are TRBV12-3 or TRBV12-4 and TRBJ2-7; unclear D gene. V was shortened by 5 bases and J by 3 bases, with 14 bases between the two germline ends. The CDR3 extends over 14 amino acids. CDR3 in DNA: TGTGCCAGCAGTCGGCGCCAGGAGTACTACGAGCAGTACGTC. This sequence encodes CASSRRQEYYEQYV.

The chain joins TRBV7-9 to TRBJ2-3; 8 bases fit TRBD2. This CDR3 region has 16 residues. V shed 9 bases, J shed 0 bases, and the junction held 11 bases outside the gene matches. CDR1 is SEHNR and CDR2 is FQNEAQ in the germline V gene (reference sequence). The CDR3 DNA reads as TGTGCCAGTAGGGTGTTGCAGCGGGGGAGCACAGATACGCAGTATTTT. It is translated as CASRVLQRGSTDTQYF.

This chain's CDR3 is CASSQHSLLGYTF. DNA for the CDR3: TGTGCCAGCAGCCAACACAGTCTACTCGGCTACACCTTC. V usage is TRBV3-1 and J usage is TRBJ1-2; no firm D call. The germline CDR1 and CDR2 sequences are LGHDT and YNNKEL (reference sequence). V was trimmed by 2 bases and J by 8 bases, leaving 12 bases between them. This CDR3 spans 13 amino acids.

The genes are TRBV7-9 and TRBJ1-4; TRBD1 is a possible D gene (5 bases). Trimming removed 1 base at V and 8 bases at J, with 11 bases between. This CDR3 contains 14 residues. Germline CDR1 and CDR2: SEHNR and FQNEAQ (reference sequence). CDR3 sequence reads: CASSLGGANEKLFF. CDR3 nucleotide sequence: TGTGCCAGCAGCTTAGGGGGCGCGAACGAAAAACTGTTTTTT.

This rearrangement joins TRBV5-1 to TRBJ1-1; a possible D gene is TRBD1 (6 bases). The CDR3 sequence is 16 residues long. Trimming removed 3 bases at V and 2 bases at J, with 17 bases between. Germline CDR1 reads SGHRS; CDR2 reads YFSETQ. CDR3: CASSSQGMGLNTEAFF. The CDR3, as DNA: TGCGCCAGCAGCTCCCAGGGGATGGGGTTAAACACTGAAGCTTTCTTT.

The J gene is TRBJ2-3, the V gene TRBV12-3 or TRBV12-4; 9 nucleotides agree with TRBD2. The CDR3 consists of 13 residues. After removal of 6 bases from V and 7 bases from J, the junction contained 5 bases not matched to a gene. This chain's CDR3 is CASSGGGVNTQYF. The CDR3 nucleotides read TGTGCCAGCAGCGGCGGGGGGGTGAATACGCAGTATTTT.